These 18 T cell receptor beta chains were all obtained from the same sample, sequenced in a study of shared T cell receptors in the human thymus. Profiling relied on immunoSEQ multiplex PCR, and the TCRdb table lists in-frame clones only, not all of them. Found here are 450,000 to 650,000 clones, about 84% of them singletons; the top ten hold 0.01% to 0.015%. These data were also filed under a second study, of human thymus T cells.

Specimen: thymocytes. These TCRs come from a boy younger than two with a congenital heart defect.

V gene TRBV4-1 combines with J gene TRBJ2-7, with TRBD1 identical over 9 bases. Germline CDR1 reads MGHRA; CDR2 reads YSYEKL. Losses at the gene ends were 0 bases for V and 6 bases for J; bases not matched to a gene: 15. The CDR3 loop spans 18 amino acids. Here the CDR3 reads CASSQEYLTDRGRTEQYF. The CDR3 bases are TGCGCCAGCAGCCAAGAATATCTGACGGACAGGGGTCGGACCGAGCAGTACTTC.

The CDR3 DNA sequence: TGTGCCAGCAGTAGCAAAAGACAGGGACCCGGAGAGACCCAGTACTTC. It is translated as CASSSKRQGPGETQYF. V usage is TRBV28 and J usage is TRBJ2-5, with 7 bases identical to TRBD1. The length of the CDR3 is 16 residues. The V gene end was trimmed by 5 bases and the J gene end by 4 bases; junction bases not matched to a gene: 13. In germline, CDR1 is MDHEN, CDR2 SYDVKM. Supplemented by reference TRBV28 and TRBJ2-5, the full variable domain reads DVKVTQSSRYLVKRTGEKVFLECVQDMDHENMFWYRQDPGLGLRLIYFSYDVKMKEKGDIPEGYSVSREKKERFSLILESASTNQTSMYLCASSSKRQGPGETQYFGPGTRLLVL.

V gene TRBV30 combines with J gene TRBJ1-1; the match to TRBD1 covers 10 bases. J gave up 3 bases and V 5 bases, and 9 bases lay outside the gene matches. The CDR3 is 15 residues long. CDR1 is GTSNPN, CDR2 SVGIG, per germline (reference sequence). In DNA form, the CDR3 reads TGTGCCTGGCGGGGACAGGGGAAAGGGGACACTGAAGCTTTCTTT. Translated: CAWRGQGKGDTEAFF.

The chain links TRBV29-1 to TRBJ1-1; 8 bases align to TRBD1. CDR1 and CDR2 (germline): SQVTM, ANQGSEA. CDR3 length equals 13 residues. With 3 bases clipped from V and 5 bases from J, the junction kept 5 bases outside the gene matches. The CDR3 spells CSVDGQGGTEAFF. CDR3 coding DNA: TGCAGCGTTGATGGACAGGGAGGTACTGAAGCTTTCTTT.

This clone came up once. The chain couples TRBV5-6 to TRBJ2-3, with D unclear. Germline V gene sequence: CDR1 SGHDT, CDR2 YYEEEE. V lost 3 bases to trimming and J lost 2 bases, with 7 bases between them. The CDR3 is 13 amino acids. The CDR3 is CASSWAYTDTQYF. In nucleotides, the CDR3 is TGTGCCAGCAGCTGGGCTTACACAGATACGCAGTATTTT. The variable domain in full, completed from reference TRBV5-6 and TRBJ2-3, reads DAGVTQSPTHLIKTRGQQVTLRCSPKSGHDTVSWYQQALGQGPQFIFQYYEEEERQRGNFPDRFSGHQFPNYSSELNVNALLLGDSALYLCASSWAYTDTQYFGPGTRLTVL.

The J gene is TRBJ1-4, the V gene TRBV2; a weak D match, TRBD1 (6 bases). Germline V gene data show CDR1 as SNHLY and CDR2 as FYNNEI. The ends were cut back, 6 bases at V and 5 bases at J, with 16 bases in the middle. This CDR3 is built from 15 residues. As DNA, the CDR3 is TGTGCCAGCAGAGCCTCCAGGGGAGGGAATGAAAAACTGTTTTTT. Its protein product is CASRASRGGNEKLFF.

The chain joins TRBV6-1 to TRBJ2-1, with 10 bases lining up with TRBD2. The CDR3 sequence is 14 residues long. V shed 7 bases, J shed 9 bases, and the junction held 9 bases outside the gene matches. Germline V gives CDR1 MNHNS, CDR2 SASEGT. The CDR3 nucleotides are TGTGCCAGCAATTCCCTAGCGGGAGAGGGTGAGCAGTTCTTC. Protein sequence: CASNSLAGEGEQFF.

The genes are TRBV28 and TRBJ1-2; TRBD1 matches at 7 bases. CDR3 length equals 16 residues. The V gene's germline CDR1 is MDHEN and CDR2 SYDVKM. V trimming: 3 bases; J trimming: 4 bases; junction bases outside the gene matches: 11. The CDR3 DNA follows: TGTGCCAGCAGTTTTCGGGAGGGGGCGCGGGTCTATGGCTACACCTTC. Translated: CASSFREGARVYGYTF.

The rearrangement uses TRBV4-1 and TRBJ2-1, with 7 bases matching TRBD1. Germline assignment: CDR1 MGHRA and CDR2 YSYEKL. The junction had 7 bases not matched to a gene; V was cut back by 3 bases and J by 8 bases. The CDR3 consists of 14 residues. The CDR3 spells CASSQRQGGDEQFF. Here the CDR3 DNA reads TGCGCCAGCAGCCAGCGACAGGGTGGAGATGAGCAGTTCTTC.

The CDR3 sequence: CASSWGGGGYEQYF. The CDR3 DNA sequence: TGTGCCAGCAGTTGGGGCGGGGGCGGATACGAGCAGTACTTC. The rearrangement links TRBV27 to TRBJ2-5; possibly TRBD2 for D (7 bases). The end of the DNA is better explained by TRBJ2-7, so the J call may be wrong. The CDR3 spans 14 residues. Germline V gene lookup returns CDR1 MNHEY and CDR2 SMNVEV (reference sequence).

The chain couples TRBV5-5 to TRBJ1-2; 8 bases line up with TRBD1. The CDR3 loop spans 16 amino acids. Looked up from germline, CDR1 is SGHKS and CDR2 is YYEKEE (reference sequence). V shed 4 bases, J shed 1 base, and the junction held 9 bases outside the gene matches. In DNA form, the CDR3 reads TGTGCCAGCAGCCACGCCCTGACAGGGGATAACTATGGCTACACCTTC. Translation: CASSHALTGDNYGYTF.

The gene calls are TRBV27 and TRBJ2-7, with a weak D call TRBD1 (5 bases). The CDR3 has 15 residues. Germline V gene data show CDR1 as MNHEY and CDR2 as SMNVEV (reference sequence). The V and J ends lost 7 bases and 0 bases respectively, with 16 bases between them. This CDR3 is CASIRRAGSSYEQYF. As DNA, the CDR3 is TGTGCCAGCATCCGAAGGGCAGGGTCCTCCTACGAGCAGTACTTC.

V is TRBV19 and J is TRBJ1-5; no firm D call. Germline CDR1 is LNHDA and CDR2 is SQIVND (reference sequence). CDR3 length: 18 residues. V was clipped by 3 bases and J by 5 bases, with 23 bases between them. CDR3 amino acids: CASSIERVGARRYQPQHF. The CDR3 DNA follows: TGTGCCAGTAGTATTGAGAGGGTGGGAGCCCGGCGCTATCAGCCCCAGCATTTT. Full variable domain (outside the CDR3, taken from reference TRBV19 and TRBJ1-5): DGGITQSPKYLFRKEGQNVTLSCEQNLNHDAMYWYRQDPGQGLRLIYYSQIVNDFQKGDIAEGYSVSREKKESFPLTVTSAQKNPTAFYLCASSIERVGARRYQPQHFGDGTRLSIL.

The V gene is TRBV15, the J gene TRBJ2-1, with 8 positions matching TRBD2. Germline V gene lookup returns CDR1 LNHNV and CDR2 YYDKDF (reference sequence). The CDR3 totals 15 residues. The V gene end was trimmed by 4 bases and the J gene end by 5 bases; junction bases not matched to a gene: 7. CDR3 DNA sequence: TGTGCCACCAGCAATCGGGGGGGGAGTGACAATGAGCAGTTCTTC. Translated: CATSNRGGSDNEQFF.

The chain joins TRBV5-6 to TRBJ2-1; 9 nucleotides align to TRBD2. The CDR3 extends over 16 amino acids. The ends lost 0 bases at V and 6 bases at J; junction bases unmatched: 7. The V gene's germline CDR1 is SGHDT and CDR2 YYEEEE. This CDR3 reads CASSLVILAGLNEQFF. CDR3 sequence (DNA): TGTGCCAGCAGCTTGGTCATACTAGCGGGCCTCAATGAGCAGTTCTTC.

The chain has TRBV19 and TRBJ1-2; perhaps TRBD1 as D (6 bases). Germline V gives CDR1 LNHDA, CDR2 SQIVND (reference sequence). Trimming removed 5 bases at V and 6 bases at J, with 13 bases between. CDR3 size: 13 residues. The CDR3 is CASSLSRGDGYTF. CDR3 nucleotide sequence: TGTGCCAGTAGTCTTTCCAGGGGAGATGGCTACACCTTC.

The rearrangement joins TRBV19 to TRBJ1-2; TRBD1 might be the D (6 bases). This CDR3 is built from 12 residues. Germline V gene lookup returns CDR1 LNHDA and CDR2 SQIVND (reference sequence). The V gene lost 3 bases and the J gene lost 8 bases, with 10 bases spanning the gap. The CDR3 DNA follows: TGTGCCAGTAGTATCCTAAGGGGGGGCTACACCTTC. It yields the protein CASSILRGGYTF.

The rearrangement uses TRBV4-3 and TRBJ2-5; TRBD2 matches at 9 bases. The V segment lost 1 base and the J segment 4 bases; nucleotides outside the gene matches: 4. The germline CDR1 and CDR2 sequences are LGHNA and YSLEER. The CDR3 covers 15 residues. The CDR3 here is CASSQGLTSGETQYF. The CDR3 nucleotides are TGCGCCAGCAGCCAAGGACTGACTAGCGGAGAGACCCAGTACTTC.